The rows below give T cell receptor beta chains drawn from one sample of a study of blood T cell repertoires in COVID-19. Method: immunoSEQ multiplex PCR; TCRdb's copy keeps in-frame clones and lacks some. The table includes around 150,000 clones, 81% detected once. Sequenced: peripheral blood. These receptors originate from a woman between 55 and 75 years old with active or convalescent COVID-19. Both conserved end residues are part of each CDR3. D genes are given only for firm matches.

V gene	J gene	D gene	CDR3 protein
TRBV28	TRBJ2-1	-	CASSLYNEQFF
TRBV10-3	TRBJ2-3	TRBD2	CAISEEREGDTQYF
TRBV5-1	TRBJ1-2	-	CASSLDAGAISNYGYTF
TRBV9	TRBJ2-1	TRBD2	CASGIAGDYNEQFF
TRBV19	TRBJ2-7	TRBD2	CASSALAGKSAEQYF
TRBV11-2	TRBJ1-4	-	CASSSRGRPPSLNEKLFF
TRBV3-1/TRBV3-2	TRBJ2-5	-	CASSQVSLGETQYF
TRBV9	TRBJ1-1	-	CASSVFRGKAFF
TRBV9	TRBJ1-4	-	CASGGAANEKLFF
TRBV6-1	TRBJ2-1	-	CASSETLNRVMDEQFF
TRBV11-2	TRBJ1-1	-	CASSLVSGGANTEAFF
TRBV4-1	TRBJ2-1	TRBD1	CASSQEMRRRGKRGVFYNEQFF
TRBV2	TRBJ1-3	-	CASSELRVRNTIYF
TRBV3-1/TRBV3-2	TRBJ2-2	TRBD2	CASSMRGGTGELFF
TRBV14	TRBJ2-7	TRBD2	CASSLLGGARHEQYF
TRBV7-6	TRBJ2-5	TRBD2	CASSFANGGERETQYF
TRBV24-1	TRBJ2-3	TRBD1	CATESDREDTQYF
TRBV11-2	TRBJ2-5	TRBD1	CASRPGRGRYQETQYF
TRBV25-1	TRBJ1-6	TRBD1	CASTLTGEASPLHF
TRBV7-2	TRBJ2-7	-	CASSPNGGPYYEQYF
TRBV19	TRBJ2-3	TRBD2	CASSILAGATDTQYF
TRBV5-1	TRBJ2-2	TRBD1	CASSSGQGGTGELFF
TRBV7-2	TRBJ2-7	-	CASSTESSYEQYF
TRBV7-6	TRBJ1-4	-	CASSLGLSNEKLFF
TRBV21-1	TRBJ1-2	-	CASSKDPRQVYYGYTF
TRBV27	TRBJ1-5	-	CASSSTVSNQPQHF
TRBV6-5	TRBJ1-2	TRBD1	CVKDRPQRSGGYTF
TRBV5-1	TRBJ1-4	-	CASSLDGGYKEKLFF
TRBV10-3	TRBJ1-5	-	CAISEEDTRWDQPQHF
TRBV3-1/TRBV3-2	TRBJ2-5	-	CASSRDLSGTGQETQYF
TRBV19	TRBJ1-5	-	CASSIQGGKVGNQPQHF
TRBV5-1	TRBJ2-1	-	CASSLEESYYNEQFF
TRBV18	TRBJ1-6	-	CASSPDSLGNSPLHF
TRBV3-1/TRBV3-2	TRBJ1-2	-	CATSVSSGGGYTF
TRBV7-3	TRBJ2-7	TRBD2	CASSPSGGPRSEQYF
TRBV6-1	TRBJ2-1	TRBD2	CASSHSGDYNEQFF
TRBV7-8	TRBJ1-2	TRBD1	CASSPGQGAANYYGYTF
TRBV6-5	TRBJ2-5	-	CAITGNAETQYF
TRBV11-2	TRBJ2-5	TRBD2	CASSLGLAGGPQRETQYF
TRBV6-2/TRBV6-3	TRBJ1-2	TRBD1	CASSYPTTGGYYGYTF
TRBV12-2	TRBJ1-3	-	CASRLSSSGNTIYF
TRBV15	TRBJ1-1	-	CATSWAENTEAFF